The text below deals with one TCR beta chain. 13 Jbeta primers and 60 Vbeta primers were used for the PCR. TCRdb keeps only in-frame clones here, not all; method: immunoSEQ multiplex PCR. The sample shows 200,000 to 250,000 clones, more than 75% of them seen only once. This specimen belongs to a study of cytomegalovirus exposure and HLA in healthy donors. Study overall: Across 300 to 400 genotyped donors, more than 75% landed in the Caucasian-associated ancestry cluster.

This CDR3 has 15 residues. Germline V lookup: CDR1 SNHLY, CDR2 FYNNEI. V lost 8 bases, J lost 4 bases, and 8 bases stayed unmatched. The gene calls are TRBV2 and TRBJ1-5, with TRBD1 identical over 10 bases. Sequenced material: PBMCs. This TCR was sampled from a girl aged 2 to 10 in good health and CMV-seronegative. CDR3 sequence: CASGLGQGLNQPQHF. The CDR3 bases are TGTGCCAGCGGCTTGGGACAGGGGTTAAATCAGCCCCAGCATTTT.